The 13 T cell receptor beta chains in this list originate from one sample, sequenced in a study of blood T cell repertoires in COVID-19. Libraries were prepared by immunoSEQ multiplex PCR; TCRdb keeps only in-frame clonotypes and omits some of them. This table holds about 300,000 clones, 65% to 90% found once. Sample: PBMCs or T cells enriched from blood (not recorded which). The receptors shown here come from a man younger than 45 who had recovered from COVID-19.

The chain employs TRBV28 and TRBJ2-7; 13 nucleotides line up with TRBD2. The trim removed 4 bases at V and 2 bases at J, leaving 2 bases unmatched. CDR3 length: 15 amino acids. Germline CDR1 and CDR2: MDHEN and SYDVKM. This CDR3 reads CASSSGLAGAYEQYF. In DNA, the CDR3 is TGTGCCAGCAGTTCCGGACTAGCGGGGGCCTACGAGCAGTACTTC.

In DNA, the CDR3 is TGTGCCAGCAACAGATACCGGGACAGCCAAGAGACCCAGTACTTC. Protein product: CASNRYRDSQETQYF. The gene calls are TRBV28 and TRBJ2-5; TRBD1 matches at 7 bases. The V gene end was trimmed by 7 bases and the J gene end by 1 base; junction bases not matched to a gene: 9. Germline CDR1 MDHEN, CDR2 SYDVKM. The CDR3 length is 15 residues.

The rearrangement links TRBV7-9 to TRBJ2-1; 9 nucleotides align to TRBD1. The trim removed 3 bases at V and 3 bases at J, leaving 6 bases unmatched. CDR1 and CDR2 (germline): SEHNR, FQNEAQ (reference sequence). CDR3 size: 16 residues. The CDR3 loop reads CASSFGTGYVYNEQFF. The CDR3 bases are TGTGCCAGCAGCTTCGGGACAGGGTACGTCTACAATGAGCAGTTCTTC.

The rearrangement joins TRBV4-2 to TRBJ1-5, with D unclear. This CDR3 region has 13 residues. Trimming left V 2 bases short and J 10 bases short, with 12 bases between. CDR1 is LGHNA, CDR2 YNFKEQ, per germline. For the CDR3, the DNA is TGTGCCAGCAGCCAACAGCCGACTACCCCCCAGCATTTT. This encodes CASSQQPTTPQHF.

V and J are TRBV5-8 and TRBJ2-4, with D possibly matching TRBD1 (6 bases). Trimming pared 0 bases from V and 8 bases from J, leaving 18 bases between. The CDR3 spans 16 residues. Germline lookup yields CDR1 SGHTS and CDR2 YDEGEE. CDR3 amino acids: CASSLARRDTRDIQYF. The CDR3 DNA reads as TGTGCCAGCAGCTTGGCTCGAAGGGACACCCGGGACATTCAGTACTTC.

This clone was counted a single time. The chain recombines TRBV15 with TRBJ1-4; 8 bases map to TRBD1. The CDR3 is 14 amino acids. J was trimmed by 8 bases and V by 0 bases; bases with no gene match: 2. Germline CDR1 reads LNHNV; CDR2 reads YYDKDF (reference sequence). CDR3 amino acids: CATSRDRGPEKLFF. For the CDR3, the DNA is TGTGCCACCAGCAGAGACAGGGGGCCCGAAAAACTGTTTTTT.

V usage is TRBV20-1 and J usage is TRBJ2-1; 9 nucleotides agree with TRBD2. CDR3 length: 16 residues. V trimming: 3 bases; J trimming: 1 base; junction bases outside the gene matches: 7. Germline loops: CDR1 DFQATT, CDR2 SNEGSKA (reference sequence). As DNA, the CDR3 is TGCAGTGCTAGTACCCCTAGCGGGGCTTCCTACAATGAGCAGTTCTTC. Its translation: CSASTPSGASYNEQFF.

CDR3 sequence (DNA): TGTGCCTGGAGCCTGGGGGACAAGAACACCGGGGAGCTGTTTTTT. Protein product: CAWSLGDKNTGELFF. The V call is TRBV30, the J call TRBJ2-2; a possible D gene is TRBD1 (6 bases). Looked up from germline, CDR1 is GTSNPN and CDR2 is SVGIG (reference sequence). The germline V and J ends were trimmed by 3 bases and 1 base, with 12 bases remaining between them. The CDR3 is made up of 15 amino acids.

This clone was observed once. The chain couples TRBV27 to TRBJ2-7, with 9 bases identical to TRBD1. Per germline, CDR1 MNHEY and CDR2 SMNVEV (reference sequence). V was pared by 5 bases and J by 2 bases, with 7 bases of the junction left unmatched. This CDR3 has 15 residues. CDR3 sequence reads: CASSPLGQGPYEQYF. Here the CDR3 DNA reads TGTGCCAGCAGTCCCCTTGGACAGGGGCCCTACGAGCAGTACTTC.

The J gene is TRBJ1-2, the V gene TRBV20-1, with D maybe TRBD1 (6 bases). The length of the CDR3 is 10 residues. Germline V lookup: CDR1 DFQATT, CDR2 SNEGSKA (reference sequence). Trimming stripped 5 bases from V and 14 bases from J, with 15 bases between. The CDR3 is CSAVQQGSTF. The DNA for the CDR3 is TGCAGTGCTGTCCAGCAGGGGTCAACCTTC.

This chain connects TRBV7-9 to TRBJ1-2; D remains ambiguous. The germline CDR1 and CDR2 sequences are SEHNR and FQNEAQ (reference sequence). The V gene lost 1 base and the J gene lost 6 bases, with 12 bases spanning the gap. The length of the CDR3 is 14 residues. The CDR3 DNA follows: TGTGCCAGCAGCTTAGTGGGTGACATCGATGGCTACACCTTC. Residues: CASSLVGDIDGYTF.

This clone has a single count. The J gene is TRBJ2-1, the V gene TRBV4-1, with 8 bases lining up with TRBD2. The CDR3 is 14 amino acids. V dropped 6 bases and J dropped 11; count of bases not matched to a gene: 12. Per the germline V gene, CDR1 is MGHRA and CDR2 is YSYEKL. CDR3 amino acids: CASRQVAGTLKQFF. In DNA, the CDR3 is TGCGCCAGCAGGCAGGTAGCGGGGACTCTCAAGCAGTTCTTC.

In DNA form, the CDR3 reads TGTGCCAGCAGCCACAAGGCTAGCGGGAGGGCAGATACGCAGTATTTT. It specifies CASSHKASGRADTQYF. The rearrangement links TRBV3-1 (or the pseudogene TRBV3-2) to TRBJ2-3; TRBD2 aligns across 12 bases. From germline, CDR1 is LGHDT and CDR2 YNNKEL (reference sequence). This CDR3 has 16 residues. V lost 3 bases to trimming and J lost 4 bases; unmatched junction nucleotides: 5.